This TCR beta chain was recovered during a study of T cells of healthy individuals. Using its own MiXCR run on the 5' RACE reads, TCRdb lists one record per CDR3 protein. The sample has 100,000 or so distinct CDR3 sequences, 17% seen once. The clonotype originates from a human donor in good health.

The CDR3 DNA sequence: TGTGCCACCGTACCGGGACAGGGGTACACTGAAGCTTTCTTT. Amino acids: CATVPGQGYTEAFF. This chain connects TRBV13 to TRBJ1-1, with 10 bases aligning to TRBD1. Losses at the gene ends were 10 bases for V and 3 bases for J; bases not matched to a gene: 8. Per germline, CDR1 PRHDT and CDR2 FYEKMQ (reference sequence). The CDR3 is 14 amino acids.